Presented here are 13 T cell receptor beta chains from one specimen sequenced in a study of lymphopenia after photon versus proton radiotherapy. Profiling relied on immunoSEQ multiplex PCR, and the TCRdb table lists in-frame clones only, not all of them. This repertoire shows 50,000 to 75,000 clones, around 85% found once; its top ten account for approximately 2.2%. The sample was peripheral blood, taken from a patient treated with photon-based radiotherapy. The receptors were gathered from a man aged 40-49 years with gastric cancer.

This sequence joins TRBV27 and TRBJ2-1; a weak D match, TRBD2 (6 bases). In germline, CDR1 is MNHEY, CDR2 SMNVEV (reference sequence). The CDR3 has 16 residues. V shed 5 bases and J shed 7 bases, with 21 bases lying between them. CDR3 residues: CASSIDGGAHMNEQFF. The DNA of the CDR3 is TGTGCCAGCAGTATCGATGGCGGGGCGCATATGAATGAGCAGTTCTTC.

The CDR3 bases are TGCAGCGTTGCCGACAGCATGAACACTGAAGCTTTCTTT. The encoded protein is CSVADSMNTEAFF. The chain links TRBV29-1 to TRBJ1-1, with D possibly TRBD1 on 5 matching bases. The CDR3 covers 13 residues. Trimming took 4 bases from V and 0 from J, leaving 9 bases between them. CDR1 and CDR2 from the germline V gene are SQVTM and ANQGSEA.

This clone was recorded once. V and J are TRBV5-1 and TRBJ1-1, with D unclear. Germline loops: CDR1 SGHRS, CDR2 YFSETQ. This CDR3 is built from 19 residues. Deletions cut 0 bases from V and 1 base from J, with 22 bases between. In DNA, the CDR3 is TGCGCCAGCAGCTTGGGCATGGTGGGCTTTGATATATGGAACACTGAAGCTTTCTTT. This codes for CASSLGMVGFDIWNTEAFF.

This clone has a handful of counts. This chain connects TRBV7-2 to TRBJ1-2; 11 bases are a match to TRBD1. The length of the CDR3 is 16 residues. Germline trimming cut 5 bases from V and 7 bases from J; bases unmatched to any gene: 12. Germline V gene sequence: CDR1 SGHTA, CDR2 FQGNSA. CDR3 sequence: CASSLLPDRGLGGYTF. The CDR3 DNA reads TGTGCCAGCAGCCTACTCCCGGACAGGGGGCTAGGTGGCTACACCTTC.

V usage is TRBV4-3 and J usage is TRBJ2-1; 8 nucleotides match TRBD1. Germline V gene data show CDR1 as LGHNA and CDR2 as YSLEER. The V gene end was trimmed by 0 bases and the J gene end by 7 bases; junction bases not matched to a gene: 8. The CDR3 has 16 amino acids. Here the CDR3 DNA reads TGCGCCAGCAGCCAAGATCTCGGACAGGGTGGTAATGAGCAGTTCTTC. Translation gives CASSQDLGQGGNEQFF.

The chain couples TRBV6-5 to TRBJ1-1; 7 bases align to TRBD1. J gave up 5 bases and V 0 bases, and 6 bases lay outside the gene matches. In germline, CDR1 is MNHEY, CDR2 SVGAGI. This CDR3 is built from 15 residues. The CDR3 protein is CASSYSGQGVTEAFF. DNA for the CDR3: TGTGCCAGCAGTTACTCGGGTCAGGGGGTTACTGAAGCTTTCTTT.

V usage is TRBV6-1 and J usage is TRBJ2-7, with D possibly TRBD1 on 6 matching bases. Trimming pared 6 bases from V and 2 bases from J, leaving 11 bases between. From germline, CDR1 is MNHNS and CDR2 SASEGT. This CDR3 has 13 amino acids. CDR3 region: CASRNRVAYEQYF. Here the CDR3 DNA reads TGTGCCAGCAGAAACAGGGTCGCCTACGAGCAGTACTTC.

The rearrangement links TRBV7-2 to TRBJ2-7; perhaps TRBD1 as D (6 bases). Trimming removed 1 base from V and 6 bases from J, with 16 bases in between. The CDR3 sequence is 15 residues long. Germline V gene data show CDR1 as SGHTA and CDR2 as FQGNSA. The CDR3 DNA is TGTGCCAGCAGCTTAGTGGCAGGGGATGATATCGAGCAGTACTTC. It encodes CASSLVAGDDIEQYF.

The gene calls are TRBV5-6 and TRBJ2-1; D may be TRBD1 (6 bases). The CDR3 is 14 residues long. Germline values: CDR1 SGHDT, CDR2 YYEEEE. Deletions cut 0 bases from V and 3 bases from J, with 7 bases between. The CDR3 protein is CASSLATGYNEQFF. In DNA, the CDR3 is TGTGCCAGCAGCTTGGCGACAGGCTACAATGAGCAGTTCTTC.

The chain employs TRBV19 and TRBJ1-3, with D possibly TRBD1 on 6 matching bases. Germline values: CDR1 LNHDA, CDR2 SQIVND (reference sequence). The CDR3 covers 15 residues. The V gene lost 6 bases and the J gene lost 0 bases, with 12 bases spanning the gap. Written as DNA, the CDR3 is TGTGCCAGTAGCCCAGGACAGAGCTCTGGAAACACCATATATTTT. This sequence encodes CASSPGQSSGNTIYF.

The rearrangement uses TRBV4-2 and TRBJ1-2; D unresolved. The CDR3 length is 15 residues. V lost 4 bases, J lost 0 bases, and 12 bases lay in between. Germline V gene lookup returns CDR1 LGHNA and CDR2 YNFKEQ. Here the CDR3 reads CASSPGQNSNYGYTF. In nucleotides, the CDR3 is TGTGCCAGCAGCCCTGGCCAGAACTCTAACTATGGCTACACCTTC.

As regards this clone: Other DNA variants within this sample encode the same CDR3. This sequence joins TRBV30 and TRBJ2-7; the D is unclear. The CDR3 has 11 amino acids. V was shortened by 0 bases and J by 4 bases, with 4 bases between the two germline ends. Germline CDR1 reads GTSNPN; CDR2 reads SVGIG (reference sequence). CDR3 loop: CAWSVGYEQYF. CDR3 nucleotide sequence: TGTGCCTGGAGTGTCGGATACGAGCAGTACTTC.

This clone was counted once. The chain uses TRBV4-1 and TRBJ1-2, with 8 bases that match TRBD1. This CDR3 has 15 amino acids. Unmatched junction bases numbered 4, after V lost 0 bases and J lost 4 bases. Germline CDR1 is MGHRA and CDR2 is YSYEKL. Here the CDR3 DNA reads TGCGCCAGCAGCCAAGAGACAGGGGTGGGCTATGGCTACACCTTC. As protein: CASSQETGVGYGYTF.